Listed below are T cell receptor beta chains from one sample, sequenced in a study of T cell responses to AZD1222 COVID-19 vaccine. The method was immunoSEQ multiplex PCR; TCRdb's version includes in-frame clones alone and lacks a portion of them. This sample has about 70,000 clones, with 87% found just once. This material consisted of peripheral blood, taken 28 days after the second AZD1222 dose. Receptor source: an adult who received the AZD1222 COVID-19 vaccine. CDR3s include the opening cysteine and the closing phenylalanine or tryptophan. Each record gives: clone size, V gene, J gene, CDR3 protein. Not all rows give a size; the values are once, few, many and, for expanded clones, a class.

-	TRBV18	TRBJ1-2	CASSRTGDYGYTF
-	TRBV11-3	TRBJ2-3	CASGGSTDTQYF
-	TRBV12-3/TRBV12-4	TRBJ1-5	CASSLAHENVRHF
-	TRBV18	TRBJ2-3	CASSPPAGESTDTQYF
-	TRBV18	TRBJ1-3	CASSPRSPGSGNTIYF
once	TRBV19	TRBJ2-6	CASSIPGLAGVSGANVLTF
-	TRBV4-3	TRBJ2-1	CASSPKRIYNEQFF
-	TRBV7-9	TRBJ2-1	CASSRNFGTDSYNEQFF
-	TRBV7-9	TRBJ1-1	CASSLGQGRETEAFF
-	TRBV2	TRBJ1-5	CASRGGLSNQPQHF
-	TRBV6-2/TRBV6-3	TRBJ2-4	CASSYSGRAGANIQYF
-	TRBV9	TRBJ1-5	CASSPGQGNQPQHF
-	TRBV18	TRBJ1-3	CASSASEGSGNTIYF
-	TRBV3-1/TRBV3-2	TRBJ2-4	CASSQLTSIAKNIQYF
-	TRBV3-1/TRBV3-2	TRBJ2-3	CASSPWLGTSSTDTQYF
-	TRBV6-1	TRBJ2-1	CASSEAKVAGGGNEQFF
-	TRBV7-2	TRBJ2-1	CASSLRTGSYNEQFF
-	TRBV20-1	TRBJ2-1	CSASGLAVYSYNEQFF
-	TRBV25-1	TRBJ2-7	CASSEYYGFYEQYF
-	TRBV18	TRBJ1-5	CASSPGPDQPQHF
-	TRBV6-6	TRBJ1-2	CATSSPDRENYGYTF
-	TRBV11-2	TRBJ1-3	CASRVDRVDTIYF
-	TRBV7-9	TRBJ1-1	CASSRTPNTEAFF
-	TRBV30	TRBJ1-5	CAWSIDSNQPQHF
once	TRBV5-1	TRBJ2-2	CASSSGANTGELFF
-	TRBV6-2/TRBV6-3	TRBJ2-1	CASSYSPPVGGIYNEQFF
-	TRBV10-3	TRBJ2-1	CAISEFNEQFF
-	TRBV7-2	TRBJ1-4	CASSLDPWGEGEKLFF
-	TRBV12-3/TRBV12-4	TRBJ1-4	CASSSFSNEKLFF
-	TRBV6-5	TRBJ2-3	CASSRKRTSTDTQYF
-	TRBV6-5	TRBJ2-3	CASRAGAGTDTQYF
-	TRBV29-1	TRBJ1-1	CSVEPLLRGTEAFF
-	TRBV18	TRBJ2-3	CASSHSEAYTSTDTQYF
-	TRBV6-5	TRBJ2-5	CAIRAGGTETQYF